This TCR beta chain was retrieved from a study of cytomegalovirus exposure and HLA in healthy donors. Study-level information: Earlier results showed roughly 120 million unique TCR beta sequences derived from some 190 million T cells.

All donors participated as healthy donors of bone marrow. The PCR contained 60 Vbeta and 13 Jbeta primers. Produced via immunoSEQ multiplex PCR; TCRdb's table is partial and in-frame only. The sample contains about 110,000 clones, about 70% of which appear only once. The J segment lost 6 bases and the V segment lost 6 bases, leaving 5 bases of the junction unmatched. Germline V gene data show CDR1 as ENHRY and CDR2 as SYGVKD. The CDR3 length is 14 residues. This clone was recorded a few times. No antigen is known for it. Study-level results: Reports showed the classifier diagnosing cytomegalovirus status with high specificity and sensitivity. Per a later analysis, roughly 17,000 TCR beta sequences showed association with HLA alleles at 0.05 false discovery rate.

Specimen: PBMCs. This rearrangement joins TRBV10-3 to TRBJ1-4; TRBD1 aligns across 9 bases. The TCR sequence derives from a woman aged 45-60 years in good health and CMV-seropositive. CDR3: CAIRKGQGHEKLFF. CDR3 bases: TGTGCCATCAGGAAGGGACAGGGCCATGAAAAACTGTTTTTT.